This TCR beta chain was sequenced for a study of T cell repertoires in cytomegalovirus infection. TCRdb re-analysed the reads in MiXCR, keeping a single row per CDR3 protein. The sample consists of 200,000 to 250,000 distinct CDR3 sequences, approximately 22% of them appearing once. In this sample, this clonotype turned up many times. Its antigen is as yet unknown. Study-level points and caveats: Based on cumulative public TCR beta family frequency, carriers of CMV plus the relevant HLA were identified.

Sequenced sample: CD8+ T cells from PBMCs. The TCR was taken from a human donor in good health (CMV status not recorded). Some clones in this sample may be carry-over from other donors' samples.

Here the CDR3 DNA reads TGTGCCAGCACCCCACCCAGCTCCTACGAGCAGTACTTC. Amino acid sequence: CASTPPSSYEQYF. The chain carries TRBV7-9 and TRBJ2-7, with D unresolved. Trimming shortened V by 7 bases and J by 0 bases, and 10 bases separated the two germline ends. Germline V gene lookup returns CDR1 SEHNR and CDR2 FQNEAQ (reference sequence). The CDR3 contains 13 residues. The full variable domain, completed using reference TRBV7-9 and TRBJ2-7, is DTGVSQNPRHKITKRGQNVTFRCDPISEHNRLYWYRQTLGQGPEFLTYFQNEAQLEKSRLLSDRFSAERPKGSFSTLEIQRTEQGDSAMYLCASTPPSSYEQYFGPGTRLTVT.